The clone carrying this TCR delta chain showed up many times. The antigen is not known. The identical CDR3 is also encoded by other nucleotide sequences in the sample. The J segment lost 0 bases and the V segment lost 0 bases, leaving 14 bases of the junction unmatched. The CDR3 covers 21 residues. Looked up from germline, CDR1 is TSWWSYY and CDR2 is QGS. Bulk repertoires came from Vgamma9/Vdelta2+ or Vdelta2-negative gammadelta T cells flow-sorted from PBMC. The source of the sample is a study of γδ T cells in repeated Plasmodium falciparum infection. Study observations and caveats: Waves of new clonotype selection appeared after repeated controlled infections in Vdelta2-negative, largely Vdelta1+, gammadelta T cells.

TCRdb repeated clone calling on the multiplex PCR reads with CATT. The data show about 93,000 delta-chain clones, 0.95% to 1% seen once. This sequence originates from a pool of human donors (malaria-infected and uninfected, not separated). This chain joins TRDV1 and TRDJ2; 9 bases line up with TRDD3. Sequences were obtained from gamma-delta T cells from blood. The CDR3 region has the DNA TGTGCTCTTGGGGAACTCCTTGCCGACTGGGGGAGATCCCCTTTGACAGCACAACTCTTCTTT. It specifies CALGELLADWGRSPLTAQLFF.